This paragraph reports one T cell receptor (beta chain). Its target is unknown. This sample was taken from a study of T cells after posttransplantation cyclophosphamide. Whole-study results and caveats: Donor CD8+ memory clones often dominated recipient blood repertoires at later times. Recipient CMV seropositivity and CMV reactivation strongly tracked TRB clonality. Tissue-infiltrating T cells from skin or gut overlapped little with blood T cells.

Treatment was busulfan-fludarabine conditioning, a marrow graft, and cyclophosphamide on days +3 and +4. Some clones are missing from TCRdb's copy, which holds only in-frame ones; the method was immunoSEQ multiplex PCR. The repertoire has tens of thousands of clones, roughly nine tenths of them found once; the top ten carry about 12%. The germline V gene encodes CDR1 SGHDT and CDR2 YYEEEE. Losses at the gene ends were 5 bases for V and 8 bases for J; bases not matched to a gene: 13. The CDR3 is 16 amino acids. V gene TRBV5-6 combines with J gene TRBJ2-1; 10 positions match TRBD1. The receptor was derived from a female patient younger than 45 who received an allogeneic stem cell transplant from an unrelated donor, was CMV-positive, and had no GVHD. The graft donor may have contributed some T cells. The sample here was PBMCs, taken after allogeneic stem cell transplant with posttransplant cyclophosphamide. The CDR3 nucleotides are TGTGCCAGCAGTGAACAAGGACAGGGGGTTTATCATGAGCAGTTCTTC. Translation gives CASSEQGQGVYHEQFF. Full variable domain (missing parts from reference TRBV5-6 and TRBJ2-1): DAGVTQSPTHLIKTRGQQVTLRCSPKSGHDTVSWYQQALGQGPQFIFQYYEEEERQRGNFPDRFSGHQFPNYSSELNVNALLLGDSALYLCASSEQGQGVYHEQFFGPGTRLTVL.